Below, 27 T cell receptor beta chains from the same sample are listed, as sequenced in a study of beta chain features in type 1 diabetes. Study results and limitations: Moderately but significantly shorter TCRB CDR3s were found in Type 1 diabetes patients in all four CD4+ subsets.

All of the isolated RNA was reverse transcribed, so expressed TCRB transcripts were sequenced. Sequencing was performed with immunoSEQ multiplex PCR; in TCRdb, only in-frame clones are kept and a portion is missing. The sample carries approximately 170,000 clones, 7% to 9% recorded once. The antigens these receptors bind are not known. Sequenced: central memory CD4+ T cells from blood. Receptor source: a man younger than 35 with type 1 diabetes.

The chain employs TRBV2 and TRBJ2-7, with TRBD1 identical over 8 bases. Germline CDR1 reads SNHLY; CDR2 reads FYNNEI. The CDR3 sequence is 14 residues long. With 5 bases clipped from V and 5 bases from J, the junction kept 8 bases outside the gene matches. The CDR3 sequence is CASSPERTGHEQYF. The CDR3 DNA follows: TGTGCCAGCAGTCCTGAGAGGACAGGGCACGAGCAGTACTTC.

In its sample, this clone was seen many times. J is TRBJ2-4 and V is TRBV28; 10 nucleotides align to TRBD1. CDR1 and CDR2 (germline): MDHEN, SYDVKM. The CDR3 consists of 21 residues. The ends lost 3 bases at V and 0 bases at J; junction bases unmatched: 17. CDR3 loop: CASSFGRDRGHSLLAKNIQYF. The CDR3 DNA follows: TGTGCCAGCAGTTTCGGCCGGGACAGGGGACATTCGTTACTAGCCAAAAACATTCAGTACTTC.

This clone has at least ten counts. The chain employs TRBV30 and TRBJ2-2; TRBD2 matches 12 bases. Germline V gene sequence: CDR1 GTSNPN, CDR2 SVGIG (reference sequence). CDR3 length equals 17 residues. The J segment lost 7 bases and the V segment lost 0 bases, leaving 9 bases of the junction unmatched. The CDR3 region has the DNA TGTGCCTGGAGTGTCGATCTAGCGGGGGGGCCGAGCGGGGAGCTGTTTTTT. Its protein is CAWSVDLAGGPSGELFF.

This clone was seen a handful of times. The chain employs TRBV18 and TRBJ1-5; perhaps TRBD1 as D (5 bases). Between the trimmed V and J ends, which lost 0 bases and 7 bases, there was a span of 10 bases. CDR3 length: 14 residues. Germline assignment: CDR1 KGHSH and CDR2 LQKENI. DNA of the CDR3: TGTGCCAGCTCACCACCTGGCCAGGGACAGCCCCAGCATTTT. It encodes CASSPPGQGQPQHF.

There are a few counts of this clone. The chain recombines TRBV7-2 with TRBJ2-7, with D possibly being TRBD2 (5 bases). Germline CDR1 SGHTA, CDR2 FQGNSA. The V and J ends lost 1 base and 0 bases respectively, with 13 bases between them. This CDR3 has 16 residues. CDR3: CASSLVMGDSSYEQYF. The CDR3 DNA is TGTGCCAGCAGCTTAGTTATGGGAGATAGCTCCTACGAGCAGTACTTC.

The V gene is TRBV29-1, the J gene TRBJ1-1, with D possibly TRBD1 on 5 matching bases. CDR1 and CDR2 from the germline V gene are SQVTM and ANQGSEA. Trimming pared 7 bases from V and 2 bases from J, leaving 17 bases between. The CDR3 contains 14 residues. CDR3 region: CSGKRGGSNTEAFF. CDR3 nucleotides: TGCAGCGGGAAACGTGGGGGGAGTAACACTGAAGCTTTCTTT.

This sequence joins TRBV18 and TRBJ2-5, with 7 bases aligning to TRBD2. The ends lost 3 bases at V and 2 bases at J; junction bases unmatched: 6. The CDR3 is 15 amino acids. Germline loops: CDR1 KGHSH, CDR2 LQKENI. The CDR3 sequence is CASSPTSGVQETQYF. The CDR3 DNA sequence: TGTGCCAGCTCACCTACAAGCGGGGTACAAGAGACCCAGTACTTC.

This clone has just a few counts. The rearrangement links TRBV5-6 to TRBJ2-7; no clear D gene. The V end lost 4 bases, the J end lost 3 bases, and 17 bases lay between the germline ends. Germline values: CDR1 SGHDT, CDR2 YYEEEE. The CDR3 has 15 amino acids. CDR3 protein: CASSLGYPTFYEQYF. CDR3 sequence (DNA): TGTGCCAGCAGCCTCGGGTACCCAACCTTCTACGAGCAGTACTTC.

The chain couples TRBV7-9 to TRBJ1-1; perhaps TRBD1 as D (6 bases). Trimming left V 5 bases short and J 7 bases short, with 11 bases between. This CDR3 comprises 12 residues. CDR1 is SEHNR, CDR2 FQNEAQ, per germline (reference sequence). The CDR3 DNA is TGTGCCAGCAGCCGGAACAGGGATGAAGCTTTCTTT. This sequence encodes CASSRNRDEAFF. The full variable domain, in which reference TRBV7-9 and TRBJ1-1 provide the parts outside the CDR3, is DTGVSQNPRHKITKRGQNVTFRCDPISEHNRLYWYRQTLGQGPEFLTYFQNEAQLEKSRLLSDRFSAERPKGSFSTLEIQRTEQGDSAMYLCASSRNRDEAFFGQGTRLTVV.

This chain links TRBV4-2 with TRBJ2-4, with 8 bases aligning to TRBD2. This CDR3 contains 16 residues. CDR1 LGHNA and CDR2 YNFKEQ come from the germline V gene. J lost 0 bases, V lost 3 bases, and 4 bases had no gene match. The CDR3 nucleotides are TGTGCCAGCAGCCACGGGGGGGCCATAGCCAAAAACATTCAGTACTTC. Protein sequence: CASSHGGAIAKNIQYF.

This chain's CDR3 is CASSFFGVVPNEQFF. CDR3 bases: TGTGCCAGCAGCTTTTTCGGGGTAGTTCCCAATGAGCAGTTCTTC. The gene calls are TRBV7-9 and TRBJ2-1, with D possibly matching TRBD2 (5 bases). Germline loops: CDR1 SEHNR, CDR2 FQNEAQ (reference sequence). The CDR3 length is 15 residues. Between the trimmed V and J ends, which lost 3 bases and 6 bases, there was a span of 15 bases.

This clone was seen a handful of times. This chain uses TRBV9 with TRBJ2-3; D call uncertain. V dropped 6 bases and J dropped 6 bases, with 8 bases sitting between them. Looked up from germline, CDR1 is SGDLS and CDR2 is YYNGEE. This CDR3 is 11 amino acids long. In DNA form, the CDR3 reads TGTGCCAGCACCGCCCGGGATACGCAGTATTTT. It specifies CASTARDTQYF.

This clone was recorded a few times. The chain recombines TRBV29-1 with TRBJ2-7, with TRBD1 identical over 8 bases. V was pared by 7 bases and J by 6 bases, with 11 bases of the junction left unmatched. The germline V gene encodes CDR1 SQVTM and CDR2 ANQGSEA. This CDR3 spans 13 amino acids. The CDR3 nucleotides read TGCAGCGCCCAAGGACAGGGAAGGGGCGAGCAGTACTTC. Encoded protein: CSAQGQGRGEQYF.

The sample holds a few counts of this clone. One end of the junction is discordant with germline, which a read error may explain. This chain's CDR3 is CAISESSSVKYF. The DNA of the CDR3 is TGTGCCATCAGTGAGTCGTCTAGCGTGAAGTACTTC. The J gene is TRBJ2-5, the V gene TRBV6-6; the D gene is possibly TRBD2 (6 bases). Germline lookup yields CDR1 MNHNY and CDR2 SVGAGI (reference sequence). This CDR3 is built from 12 residues.

This clone was recorded a few times. The chain recombines TRBV5-1 with TRBJ2-7, with 8 bases aligning to TRBD1. The CDR3 has 13 amino acids. From germline, CDR1 is SGHRS and CDR2 YFSETQ. V trimming: 4 bases; J trimming: 6 bases; junction bases outside the gene matches: 6. The CDR3 protein is CASSIGQGAEQYF. CDR3 DNA: TGCGCCAGCAGCATCGGACAGGGAGCCGAGCAGTACTTC. The complete variable domain, with remaining parts taken from reference TRBV5-1 and TRBJ2-7, reads KAGVTQTPRYLIKTRGQQVTLSCSPISGHRSVSWYQQTPGQGLQFLFEYFSETQRNKGNFPGRFSGRQFSNSRSEMNVSTLELGDSALYLCASSIGQGAEQYFGPGTRLTVT.

This chain connects TRBV9 to TRBJ1-2; the D is unclear. Trimming removed 6 bases at V and 0 bases at J, with 15 bases between. Germline V gives CDR1 SGDLS, CDR2 YYNGEE. The CDR3 is 15 residues long. The CDR3 DNA reads TGTGCCAGCACCGCCCTTGGCTCCTCTAACTATGGCTACACCTTC. Translating gives CASTALGSSNYGYTF. The variable domain in full, with the rest retrieved from reference TRBV9 and TRBJ1-2, is DSGVTQTPKHLITATGQRVTLRCSPRSGDLSVYWYQQSLDQGLQFLIQYYNGEERAKGNILERFSAQQFPDLHSELNLSSLELGDSALYFCASTALGSSNYGYTFGSGTRLTVV.

Of note for this clone: At the DNA level, this CDR3 is encoded by other sequences in the same sample as well. The chain joins TRBV18 to TRBJ2-1, with 14 nucleotides matching TRBD2. This CDR3 comprises 15 residues. Germline V gives CDR1 KGHSH, CDR2 LQKENI. Trimming took 3 bases from V and 6 from J; bases not matched to a gene: 1. CDR3 loop: CASSPGTSGSNEQFF. CDR3 nucleotide sequence: TGTGCCAGCTCACCTGGGACTAGCGGGAGCAATGAGCAGTTCTTC.

This clone has a handful of counts. A junction end diverges from the germline sequence, so it may reflect a read error. The CDR3 loop is CASSQTQVPSALF. The DNA of the CDR3 is TGTGCCAGCAGCCAAACACAGGTCCCCTCGGCCCTCTTC. The chain carries TRBV7-9 and TRBJ2-1; D is possibly TRBD1 (5 bases). Germline V gene lookup returns CDR1 SEHNR and CDR2 FQNEAQ (reference sequence). The CDR3 extends over 13 amino acids.

This clone was seen a handful of times. The J gene is TRBJ1-3, the V gene TRBV29-1; TRBD1 is a possible D gene (5 bases). This CDR3 region has 14 residues. Per the germline V gene, CDR1 is SQVTM and CDR2 is ANQGSEA. V lost 3 bases and J lost 0, with 9 bases in between. CDR3 loop: CSVEAGSSGNTIYF. The CDR3 DNA sequence: TGCAGCGTTGAGGCAGGGTCCTCTGGAAACACCATATATTTT.

Remarks on this clone: A much larger clone sits a single nucleotide away, making a read error possible. This chain joins TRBV9 and TRBJ1-1; no definite D call. CDR3 size: 13 residues. CDR1 is SGDLS, CDR2 YYNGEE, per germline. V was cut by 3 bases and J by 0 bases, with 6 bases left in between. This CDR3 reads CASSGQMNTEAFF. CDR3 in DNA: TGTGCCAGCAGCGGCCAGATGAACACTGAAGCTTTCTTT.

This clone was observed a few times. J is TRBJ1-2 and V is TRBV6-5; D is possibly TRBD1 (6 bases). The germline CDR1 and CDR2 sequences are MNHEY and SVGAGI. This CDR3 spans 14 amino acids. V gave up 10 bases and J gave up 2 bases, with 17 bases separating them. As DNA, the CDR3 is TGTGCCATCCGACGGCTACAGGGAAACTATGGCTACACCTTC. This codes for CAIRRLQGNYGYTF.

This clone was counted a few times. The chain has TRBV5-1 and TRBJ1-1; D is perhaps TRBD1 (6 bases). The CDR3 extends over 13 amino acids. V lost 4 bases and J lost 10, with 17 bases in between. From germline, CDR1 is SGHRS and CDR2 YFSETQ. The CDR3 is CASSGAQGYGAFF. Here the CDR3 DNA reads TGCGCCAGCAGCGGCGCACAGGGCTACGGAGCTTTCTTT.

The V gene is TRBV2, the J gene TRBJ2-5; D is perhaps TRBD2 (6 bases). The CDR3 sequence is 14 residues long. Between the trimmed V and J ends, which lost 5 bases and 1 base, there was a span of 11 bases. Looked up from germline, CDR1 is SNHLY and CDR2 is FYNNEI. The CDR3 DNA is TGTGCCAGCAGTCGGGAGCAAATCCAAGAGACCCAGTACTTC. This encodes CASSREQIQETQYF.

This clone was seen only a few times. The V call is TRBV27, the J call TRBJ2-1; D possibly corresponds to TRBD1 (6 bases). The germline V gene has CDR1 MNHEY and CDR2 SMNVEV (reference sequence). CDR3 size: 14 residues. V shed 6 bases and J shed 6 bases, with 15 bases lying between them. Here the CDR3 reads CASRPRQAINEQFF. CDR3 coding DNA: TGTGCCAGCAGGCCGCGACAGGCTATCAATGAGCAGTTCTTC.

This clone was seen a few times. The chain is built from TRBV19 and TRBJ1-2; D unclear. Between the trimmed V and J ends, which lost 10 bases and 0 bases, there was a span of 15 bases. Germline V gene sequence: CDR1 LNHDA, CDR2 SQIVND (reference sequence). The CDR3 runs 14 residues. For the CDR3, the DNA is TGTGCCACCTATTCCCGAAAATCTAACTATGGCTACACCTTC. Amino acid sequence: CATYSRKSNYGYTF.

In this sample, this clone turned up a few times. This chain links TRBV5-6 with TRBJ2-7, with 10 bases that match TRBD1. CDR3 length: 14 amino acids. J was trimmed by 5 bases and V by 4 bases; bases with no gene match: 6. The germline V gene encodes CDR1 SGHDT and CDR2 YYEEEE. This CDR3 is CASSPVGTGDEQYF. The CDR3 DNA reads as TGTGCCAGCAGCCCGGTTGGGACAGGGGACGAGCAGTACTTC.

J is TRBJ2-3 and V is TRBV15; 7 bases align to TRBD2. V dropped 5 bases and J dropped 7; count of bases not matched to a gene: 15. The germline gives CDR1 LNHNV, CDR2 YYDKDF (reference sequence). This CDR3 has 16 residues. The CDR3 region is CATSLDTGGGKNTQYF. The CDR3 DNA follows: TGTGCCACCAGCCTGGATACGGGGGGAGGAAAAAATACGCAGTATTTT.